This passage covers 10 T cell receptor beta chains from one sample sequenced in a study of blood T cell repertoires in COVID-19 (dated by TCRdb to 2020 to 2022). Libraries were built with the immunoSEQ multiplex PCR assay. TCRdb took this table from immuneACCESS and kept in-frame rearrangements with V and J called. Such tables lack part of the clones; where checked against another copy, unresolved V genes explain under half of the gap, and the rest is unexplained. The sample table records 99,000 or so clones; less than 90% of these occur just once. The ten largest account for 5.1% of the sample. The specimen sequenced was peripheral blood. Receptors were obtained from a human donor in a cohort sampled during active COVID-19.

The chain employs TRBV28 and TRBJ2-3, with D tentatively TRBD2 (6 bases). Looked up from germline, CDR1 is MDHEN and CDR2 is SYDVKM. V was pared by 3 bases and J by 1 base, with 14 bases between. CDR3 length equals 16 residues. DNA of the CDR3: TGTGCCAGCAGTTTTCTAGGGACGGGGGGCACAGATACGCAGTATTTT. As protein: CASSFLGTGGTDTQYF.

The chain employs TRBV28 and TRBJ1-5; 7 nucleotides align to TRBD1. Germline V lookup: CDR1 MDHEN, CDR2 SYDVKM. The V gene end was trimmed by 6 bases and the J gene end by 7 bases; junction bases not matched to a gene: 9. The CDR3 sequence is 14 residues long. The CDR3 region has the DNA TGTGCCAGCAGCCCAGACAGGGTAAGGCAGCCCCAGCATTTT. It is translated as CASSPDRVRQPQHF.

The V gene is TRBV9, the J gene TRBJ2-2; 8 nucleotides align to TRBD2. CDR1 and CDR2 from the germline V gene are SGDLS and YYNGEE. V shed 2 bases and J 4 bases; nucleotides not matched to a gene: 4. This CDR3 region has 15 residues. CDR3 residues: CASSVLAGTTGELFF. CDR3 nucleotides: TGTGCCAGCAGCGTCTTAGCGGGGACCACCGGGGAGCTGTTTTTT.

The count of this clone is one. The chain carries TRBV6-6 and TRBJ1-4; tentative D call: TRBD1 (6 bases). This CDR3 spans 12 amino acids. Germline V gene data show CDR1 as MNHNY and CDR2 as SVGAGI (reference sequence). V dropped 6 bases and J dropped 10 bases, with 12 bases sitting between them. The CDR3 DNA reads as TGTGCCAGCAGCCCGACAGGTGGAAAACTGTTTTTT. Encoded protein: CASSPTGGKLFF.

V and J are TRBV30 and TRBJ1-4; weak D call: TRBD1 (5 bases). With 2 bases removed from V and 7 bases from J, the gap between germline ends came to 17 bases. In germline, CDR1 is GTSNPN, CDR2 SVGIG (reference sequence). CDR3 size: 15 residues. This CDR3 is CAWSSGGGLGEKLFF. The CDR3 DNA reads as TGTGCCTGGAGTTCCGGGGGGGGGTTAGGTGAAAAACTGTTTTTT.

The count of this clone is one. DNA of the CDR3: TGTGCCAGCAGTTATCTAGGCTTTGGTCCAGATACGCAGTATTTT. Translating it yields CASSYLGFGPDTQYF. The chain combines TRBV6-6 with TRBJ2-3; D remains unclear. V was trimmed by 3 bases and J by 4 bases, leaving 14 bases between them. CDR1 MNHNY and CDR2 SVGAGI come from the germline V gene (reference sequence). The CDR3 loop spans 15 amino acids.

The chain is built from TRBV7-9 and TRBJ1-1; a possible D gene is TRBD1 (5 bases). The germline V and J ends were trimmed by 2 bases and 1 base, with 8 bases remaining between them. In germline, CDR1 is SEHNR, CDR2 FQNEAQ (reference sequence). The CDR3 is 14 residues long. CDR3 DNA sequence: TGTGCCAGCAGCTTAATTGGGGCGAACACTGAAGCTTTCTTT. It encodes CASSLIGANTEAFF.

The V gene is TRBV7-6, the J gene TRBJ2-1; 11 nucleotides align to TRBD2. With V trimmed by 2 bases and J by 6 bases, 9 bases remained unmatched. Germline V lookup: CDR1 SGHVS, CDR2 FNYEAQ. This CDR3 is 17 amino acids long. Here the CDR3 DNA reads TGTGCCAGCAGCTTACTAGCGGGAGGCACGGTGGGCAATGAGCAGTTCTTC. Translation gives CASSLLAGGTVGNEQFF. The full variable domain, with the rest looked up from reference TRBV7-6 and TRBJ2-1, is GAGVSQSPRYKVTKRGQDVALRCDPISGHVSLYWYRQALGQGPEFLTYFNYEAQQDKSGLPNDRFSAERPEGSISTLTIQRTEQRDSAMYRCASSLLAGGTVGNEQFFGPGTRLTVL.

The chain links TRBV5-4 to TRBJ1-1; TRBD1 matches at 7 bases. Trimming took 4 bases from V and 5 from J; bases not matched to a gene: 11. Germline lookup yields CDR1 SGHNT and CDR2 YYREEE (reference sequence). The CDR3 loop spans 15 amino acids. As DNA, the CDR3 is TGTGCCAGCAGCACCTACGACAGGGTGGGGACTGAAGCTTTCTTT. Amino acid sequence: CASSTYDRVGTEAFF.

This sequence joins TRBV12-5 and TRBJ2-2, with D unclear. Germline loops: CDR1 LGHNT, CDR2 FRNRAP. This CDR3 has 14 residues. The V end was cut by 1 base, the J end by 5 bases, with 8 bases between. In DNA, the CDR3 is TGTGCTAGTGGTTTGGGGGCTGGGACCGGGGAGCTGTTTTTT. Translation: CASGLGAGTGELFF.